The 5 T cell receptor beta chains in this list originate from one sample, sequenced in a study of cytomegalovirus exposure and HLA in healthy donors (TCRdb year 2017). The library was generated by the immunoSEQ multiplex PCR assay. The multiplex PCR relied on a mix of 60 forward primers for TCR Vbeta segments and 13 reverse primers for TCR Jbeta segments. TCRdb obtained this table from immuneACCESS and retained in-frame rearrangements with V and J assigned. These tables miss some clones; where compared with another copy, unresolved V genes account for less than half of the shortfall, and the remainder is unexplained. The sample table contains about 180,000 clones; only one count was recorded for approximately 81% of them. Clones ranked in the top ten supply more than 2.5% of the sample. The source material was PBMCs. The receptor set was obtained from a female donor in good health and CMV-seronegative.

This sequence joins TRBV27 and TRBJ2-1; TRBD1 matches 9 bases. The CDR3 spans 17 residues. Germline CDR1 is MNHEY and CDR2 is SMNVEV (reference sequence). V shed 8 bases and J 3 bases; nucleotides not matched to a gene: 14. CDR3 amino acids: CASSFYPDRGVYNEQFF. In DNA form, the CDR3 reads TGTGCCAGCTCTTTTTACCCCGACAGGGGGGTCTACAATGAGCAGTTCTTC.

This clone showed up just once. The genes are TRBV11-3 and TRBJ1-5, with D possibly being TRBD1 (5 bases). This CDR3 spans 12 amino acids. The V end lost 2 bases, the J end lost 10 bases, and 9 bases lay between the germline ends. CDR1 and CDR2 (germline): SGHNT, YENEEA. This CDR3 reads CASSLSGFPQHF. CDR3 DNA sequence: TGTGCCAGCAGCTTATCAGGGTTTCCCCAGCATTTT.

The V gene is TRBV4-2, the J gene TRBJ2-3; D gene ambiguous. The CDR3 has 15 amino acids. Germline V gene lookup returns CDR1 LGHNA and CDR2 YNFKEQ. The ends were cut back, 2 bases at V and 4 bases at J, with 13 bases in the middle. CDR3 in amino acids: CASSQNRYGSDTQYF. DNA of the CDR3: TGTGCCAGCAGCCAAAACCGGTACGGGTCAGATACGCAGTATTTT.

The chain joins TRBV10-1 to TRBJ1-5; 10 bases line up with TRBD1. CDR3 length: 16 amino acids. Trimming took 6 bases from V and 5 from J; bases not matched to a gene: 10. Germline lookup yields CDR1 WNHNN and CDR2 SYGVQD (reference sequence). The CDR3 sequence: CASSPTGTGDHQPQHF. The CDR3 DNA reads as TGCGCCAGCAGCCCCACCGGGACAGGGGATCATCAGCCCCAGCATTTT.

Here the CDR3 DNA reads TGCGCCAGCAGCCACCAAGGCGGAGGGGGCAGCTATGGCTACACCTTC. Protein product: CASSHQGGGGSYGYTF. This chain uses TRBV4-3 with TRBJ1-2; 7 bases match TRBD1. This CDR3 is 16 amino acids long. CDR1 LGHNA and CDR2 YSLEER come from the germline V gene. J gave up 4 bases and V 3 bases, and 11 bases lay outside the gene matches.